The clone carrying this T cell receptor (beta chain) was detected ten times or more. Its specificity is unknown. The sample originates from a study of neurological immune-mediated disorders. The cDNA came from 5'RACE, which used 10-nucleotide random UMIs. TCRdb recomputed calls from the 5' RACE reads with MiXCR, one row per CDR3 protein. The sample holds about 74,000 distinct CDR3 sequences; around 5.2% are singletons and the top ten take approximately 7.4%. V trimming: 6 bases; J trimming: 0 bases; junction bases outside the gene matches: 6. The CDR3 spans 15 residues. Germline V gives CDR1 DFQATT, CDR2 SNEGSKA (reference sequence). Study results and limitations: Association of the multiple sclerosis repertoire cluster with clinical or MRI features was not observed for any feature. The study phylogenetically grouped the repertoires of 18 of 34 multiple sclerosis patients into one related-CDR3 cluster, a possible signature. The most TCR clonal expansion was seen in HTLV-1-associated myelopathy, and the least was seen in multiple sclerosis, which fell below healthy controls.

The chain uses TRBV20-1 and TRBJ1-3, with TRBD1 matching over 9 bases. What was sequenced was PBMCs. The source of this sequence is a young man with multiple sclerosis. CDR3 sequence (DNA): TGCAGTGCCCCCGACAGGGGGGGCTCTGGAAACACCATATATTTT. Translated: CSAPDRGGSGNTIYF.